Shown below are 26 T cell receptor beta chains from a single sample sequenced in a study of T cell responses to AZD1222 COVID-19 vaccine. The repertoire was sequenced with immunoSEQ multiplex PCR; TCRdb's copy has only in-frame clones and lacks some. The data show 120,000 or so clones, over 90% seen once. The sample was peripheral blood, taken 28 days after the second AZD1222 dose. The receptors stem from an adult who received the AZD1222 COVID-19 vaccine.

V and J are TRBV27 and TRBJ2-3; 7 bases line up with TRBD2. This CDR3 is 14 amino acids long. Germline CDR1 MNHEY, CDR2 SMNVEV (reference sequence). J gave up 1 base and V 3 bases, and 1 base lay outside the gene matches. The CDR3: CASSFTSGTDTQYF. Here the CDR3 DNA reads TGTGCCAGCAGTTTTACTAGCGGCACAGATACGCAGTATTTT.

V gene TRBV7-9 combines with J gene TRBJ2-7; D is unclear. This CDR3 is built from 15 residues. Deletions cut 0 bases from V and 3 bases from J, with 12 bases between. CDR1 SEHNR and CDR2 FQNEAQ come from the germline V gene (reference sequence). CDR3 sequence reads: CASSLAPTHNYEQYF. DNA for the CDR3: TGTGCCAGCAGCTTAGCGCCAACGCACAACTACGAGCAGTACTTC. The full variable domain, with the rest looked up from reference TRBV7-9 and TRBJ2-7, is DTGVSQNPRHKITKRGQNVTFRCDPISEHNRLYWYRQTLGQGPEFLTYFQNEAQLEKSRLLSDRFSAERPKGSFSTLEIQRTEQGDSAMYLCASSLAPTHNYEQYFGPGTRLTVT.

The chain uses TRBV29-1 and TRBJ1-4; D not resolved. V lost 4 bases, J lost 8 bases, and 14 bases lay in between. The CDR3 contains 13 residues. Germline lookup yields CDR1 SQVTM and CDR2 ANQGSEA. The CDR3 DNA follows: TGCAGCGTTGCTGGGAAGTATGACGAAAAACTGTTTTTT. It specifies CSVAGKYDEKLFF.

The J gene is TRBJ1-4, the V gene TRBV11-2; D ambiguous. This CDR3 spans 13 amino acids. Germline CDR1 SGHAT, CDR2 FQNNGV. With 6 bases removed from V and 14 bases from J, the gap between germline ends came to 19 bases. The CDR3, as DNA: TGTGCCAGCAGTCTCTCGGTCCAAAGTCGGCTGTTTTTT. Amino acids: CASSLSVQSRLFF.

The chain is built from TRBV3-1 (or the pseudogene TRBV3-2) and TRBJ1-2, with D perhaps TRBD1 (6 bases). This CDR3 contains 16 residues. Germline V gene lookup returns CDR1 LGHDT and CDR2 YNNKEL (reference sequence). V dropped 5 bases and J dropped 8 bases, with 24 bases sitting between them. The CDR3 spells CASSYPGHGGSEGYTF. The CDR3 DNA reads TGTGCCAGCAGCTACCCGGGACATGGTGGAAGTGAGGGCTACACCTTC.

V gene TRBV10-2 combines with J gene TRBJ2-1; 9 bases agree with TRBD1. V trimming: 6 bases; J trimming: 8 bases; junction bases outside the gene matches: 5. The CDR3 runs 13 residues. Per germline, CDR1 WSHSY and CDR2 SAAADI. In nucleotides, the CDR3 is TGCGCCAGCAGGGTTGGGACAGGGCATGAGCAGTTCTTC. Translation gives CASRVGTGHEQFF.

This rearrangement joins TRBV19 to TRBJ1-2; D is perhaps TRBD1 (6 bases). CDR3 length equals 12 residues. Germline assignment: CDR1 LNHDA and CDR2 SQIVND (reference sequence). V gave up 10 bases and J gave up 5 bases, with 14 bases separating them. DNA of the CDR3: TGTGCCACCGAGAGAGGGGGTTATGGCTACACCTTC. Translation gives CATERGGYGYTF.

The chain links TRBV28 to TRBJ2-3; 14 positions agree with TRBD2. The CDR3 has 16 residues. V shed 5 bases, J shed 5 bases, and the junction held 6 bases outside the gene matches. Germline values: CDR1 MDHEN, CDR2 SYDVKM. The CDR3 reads CASSQGLAGGGDTQYF. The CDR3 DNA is TGTGCCAGCAGTCAAGGACTAGCGGGGGGCGGAGATACGCAGTATTTT.

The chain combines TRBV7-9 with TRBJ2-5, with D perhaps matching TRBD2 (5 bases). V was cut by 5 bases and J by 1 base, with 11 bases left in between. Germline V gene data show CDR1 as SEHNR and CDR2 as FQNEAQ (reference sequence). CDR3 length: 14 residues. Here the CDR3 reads CASSPRGFQETQYF. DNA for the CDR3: TGTGCCAGCAGCCCAAGAGGGTTCCAAGAGACCCAGTACTTC.

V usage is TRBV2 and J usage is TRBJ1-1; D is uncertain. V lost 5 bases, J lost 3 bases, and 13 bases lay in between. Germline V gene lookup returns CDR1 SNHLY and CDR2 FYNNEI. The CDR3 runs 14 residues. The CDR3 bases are TGTGCCAGCAGTCTCGAAAACAGTTACACTGAAGCTTTCTTT. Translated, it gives CASSLENSYTEAFF. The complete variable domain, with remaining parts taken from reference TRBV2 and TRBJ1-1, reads EPEVTQTPSHQVTQMGQEVILRCVPISNHLYFYWYRQILGQKVEFLVSFYNNEISEKSEIFDDQFSVERPDGSNFTLKIRSTKLEDSAMYFCASSLENSYTEAFFGQGTRLTVV.

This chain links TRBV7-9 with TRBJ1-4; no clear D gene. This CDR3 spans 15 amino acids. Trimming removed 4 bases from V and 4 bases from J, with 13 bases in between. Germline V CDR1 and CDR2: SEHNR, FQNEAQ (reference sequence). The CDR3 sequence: CASSWNLDVNEKLFF. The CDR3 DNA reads TGTGCCAGCAGCTGGAACTTAGACGTTAATGAAAAACTGTTTTTT.

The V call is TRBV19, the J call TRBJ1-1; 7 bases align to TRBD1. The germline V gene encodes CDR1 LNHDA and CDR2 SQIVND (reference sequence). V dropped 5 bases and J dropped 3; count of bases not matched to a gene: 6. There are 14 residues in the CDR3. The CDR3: CASSFTGAHTEAFF. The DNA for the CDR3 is TGTGCCAGTAGTTTCACAGGGGCGCACACTGAAGCTTTCTTT.

The CDR3 sequence is CSVGSAEAFF. CDR3 nucleotides: TGCAGCGTCGGGTCCGCTGAAGCTTTCTTT. This chain joins TRBV29-1 and TRBJ1-1; D remains unclear. The length of the CDR3 is 10 residues. Trimming left V 6 bases short and J 6 bases short, with 8 bases between. Germline CDR1 SQVTM, CDR2 ANQGSEA.

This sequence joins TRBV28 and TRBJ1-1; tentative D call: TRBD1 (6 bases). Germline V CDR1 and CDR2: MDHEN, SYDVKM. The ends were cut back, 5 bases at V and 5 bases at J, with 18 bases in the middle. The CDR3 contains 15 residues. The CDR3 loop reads CASSLLTGYLTEAFF. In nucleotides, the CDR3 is TGTGCCAGCAGTCTACTAACAGGGTACTTGACTGAAGCTTTCTTT.

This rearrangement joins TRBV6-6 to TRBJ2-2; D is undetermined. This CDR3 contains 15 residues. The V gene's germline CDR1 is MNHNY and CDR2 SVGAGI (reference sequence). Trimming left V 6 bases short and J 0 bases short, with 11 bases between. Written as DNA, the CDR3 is TGTGCCAGCAGCCCAAATCACCCGAACACCGGGGAGCTGTTTTTT. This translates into CASSPNHPNTGELFF.

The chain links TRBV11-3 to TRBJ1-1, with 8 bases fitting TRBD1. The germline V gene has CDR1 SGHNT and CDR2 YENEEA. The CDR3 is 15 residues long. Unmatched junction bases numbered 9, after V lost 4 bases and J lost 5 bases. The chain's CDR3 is CASSSGTGRGTEAFF. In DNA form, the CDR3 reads TGTGCCAGCAGCTCCGGGACAGGTAGAGGTACTGAAGCTTTCTTT.

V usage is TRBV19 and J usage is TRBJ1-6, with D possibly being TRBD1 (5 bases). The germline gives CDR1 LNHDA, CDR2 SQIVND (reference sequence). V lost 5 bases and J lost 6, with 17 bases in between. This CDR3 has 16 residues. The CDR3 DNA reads TGTGCCAGTAGTCCGCGGACTACGAGGGGTAATTCACCCCTCCACTTT. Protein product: CASSPRTTRGNSPLHF. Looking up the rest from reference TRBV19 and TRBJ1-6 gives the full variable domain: DGGITQSPKYLFRKEGQNVTLSCEQNLNHDAMYWYRQDPGQGLRLIYYSQIVNDFQKGDIAEGYSVSREKKESFPLTVTSAQKNPTAFYLCASSPRTTRGNSPLHFGNGTRLTVT.

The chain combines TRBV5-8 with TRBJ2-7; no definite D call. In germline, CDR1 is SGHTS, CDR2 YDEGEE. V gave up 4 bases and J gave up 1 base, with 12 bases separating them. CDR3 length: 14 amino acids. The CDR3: CASSPGWDSYEQYF. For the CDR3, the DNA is TGTGCCAGCAGCCCTGGTTGGGATTCCTACGAGCAGTACTTC.

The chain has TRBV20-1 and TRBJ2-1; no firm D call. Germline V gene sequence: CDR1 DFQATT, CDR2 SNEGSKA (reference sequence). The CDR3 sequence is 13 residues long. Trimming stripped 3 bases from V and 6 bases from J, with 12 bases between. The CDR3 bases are TGCAGTGCTAGTCCCGTGAGAGGCAATGAGCAGTTCTTC. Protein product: CSASPVRGNEQFF.

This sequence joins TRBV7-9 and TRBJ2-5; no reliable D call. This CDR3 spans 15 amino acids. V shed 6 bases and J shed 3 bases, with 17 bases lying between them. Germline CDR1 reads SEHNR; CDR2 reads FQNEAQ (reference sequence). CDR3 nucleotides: TGTGCCAGCAGTCCGAGTAAGGTGAAAAAAGAGACCCAGTACTTC. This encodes CASSPSKVKKETQYF.

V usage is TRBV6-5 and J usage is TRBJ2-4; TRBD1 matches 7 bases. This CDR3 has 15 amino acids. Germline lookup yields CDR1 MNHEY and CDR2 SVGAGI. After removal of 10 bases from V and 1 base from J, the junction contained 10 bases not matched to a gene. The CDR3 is CATLSGTAAKNIQYF. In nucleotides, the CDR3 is TGTGCCACCTTATCAGGGACAGCGGCCAAAAACATTCAGTACTTC.

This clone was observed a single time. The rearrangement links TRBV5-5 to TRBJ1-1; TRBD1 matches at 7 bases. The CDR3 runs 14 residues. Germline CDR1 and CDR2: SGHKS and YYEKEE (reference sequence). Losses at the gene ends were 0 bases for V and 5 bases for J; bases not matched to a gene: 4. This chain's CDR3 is CASSLALRGTEAFF. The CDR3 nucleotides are TGTGCCAGCAGCTTGGCACTCAGGGGGACTGAAGCTTTCTTT.

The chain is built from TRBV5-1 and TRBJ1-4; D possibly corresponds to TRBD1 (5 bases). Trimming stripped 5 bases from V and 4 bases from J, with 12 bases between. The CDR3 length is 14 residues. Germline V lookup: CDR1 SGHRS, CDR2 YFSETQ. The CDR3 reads CASRQADGNEKLFF. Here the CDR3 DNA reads TGCGCCAGCAGACAGGCGGACGGTAATGAAAAACTGTTTTTT. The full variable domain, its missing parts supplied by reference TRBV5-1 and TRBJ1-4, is KAGVTQTPRYLIKTRGQQVTLSCSPISGHRSVSWYQQTPGQGLQFLFEYFSETQRNKGNFPGRFSGRQFSNSRSEMNVSTLELGDSALYLCASRQADGNEKLFFGSGTQLSVL.

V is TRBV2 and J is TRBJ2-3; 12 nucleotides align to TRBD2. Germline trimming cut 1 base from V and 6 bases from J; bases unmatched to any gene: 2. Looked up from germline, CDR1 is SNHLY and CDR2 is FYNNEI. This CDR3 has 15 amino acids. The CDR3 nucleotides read TGTGCCAGCAGTGAAGTGGGGACTAGCGGGGATACGCAGTATTTT. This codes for CASSEVGTSGDTQYF. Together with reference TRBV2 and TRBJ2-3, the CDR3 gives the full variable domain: EPEVTQTPSHQVTQMGQEVILRCVPISNHLYFYWYRQILGQKVEFLVSFYNNEISEKSEIFDDQFSVERPDGSNFTLKIRSTKLEDSAMYFCASSEVGTSGDTQYFGPGTRLTVL.

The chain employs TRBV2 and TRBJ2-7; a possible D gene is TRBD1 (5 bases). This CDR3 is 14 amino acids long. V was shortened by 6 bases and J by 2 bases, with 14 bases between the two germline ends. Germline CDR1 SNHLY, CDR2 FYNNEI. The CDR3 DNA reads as TGTGCCAGCAGGGGGCGTATCACAGCCTACGAGCAGTACTTC. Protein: CASRGRITAYEQYF.

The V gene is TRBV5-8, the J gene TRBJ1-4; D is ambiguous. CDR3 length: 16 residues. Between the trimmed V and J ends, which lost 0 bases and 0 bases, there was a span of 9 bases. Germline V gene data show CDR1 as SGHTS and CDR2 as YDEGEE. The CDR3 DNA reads TGTGCCAGCAGCTTGGGGGGTCCTGCAACTAATGAAAAACTGTTTTTT. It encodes CASSLGGPATNEKLFF.